The 2 T cell receptor beta chains listed next were all sequenced from one sample in a study of T cells in Graves' hyperthyroidism and ophthalmopathy (dated by TCRdb to between 2018 and 2021). The library was generated by multiplex PCR. TCRdb names Illumina HiSeq 2000 as the instrument used. The TCR beta CDR3 regions were amplified from RNA transcripts. A first-round RT-PCR of the TCR CDR3 used the HTBI primer set with the Qiagen OneStep RT-PCR kit. TCRdb reran the public reads through fastp at Q25 and MiXCR, keeping productive beta chains. For every CDR3 protein sequence, its rows merge into one entry that carries the most common genes and DNA. The sample records about 600,000 distinct CDR3 sequences, approximately 15% of which are singletons. The ten largest account for approximately 3.5% of the sample. Sequences were obtained from blood. Source of these receptors: a woman in her thirties or forties with Graves' ophthalmopathy.

This clonotype showed up many times. This rearrangement joins TRBV6-1 to TRBJ2-1; TRBD2 matches at 11 bases. This CDR3 comprises 15 residues. Germline CDR1 MNHNS, CDR2 SASEGT. With 6 bases clipped from V and 7 bases from J, the junction kept 8 bases outside the gene matches. The CDR3 DNA reads TGTGCCAGCAGGGGTGTAGCGGGAGGGCTAAATGAGCAGTTCTTC. Protein sequence: CASRGVAGGLNEQFF.

The genes are TRBV5-1 and TRBJ2-5; D ambiguous. This CDR3 has 14 amino acids. Germline V gene data show CDR1 as SGHRS and CDR2 as YFSETQ. V dropped 3 bases and J dropped 1 base, with 10 bases sitting between them. CDR3 amino acids: CASSSPPLQETQYF. The CDR3 DNA sequence: TGCGCCAGCAGCTCCCCCCCCCTCCAAGAGACCCAGTACTTC.